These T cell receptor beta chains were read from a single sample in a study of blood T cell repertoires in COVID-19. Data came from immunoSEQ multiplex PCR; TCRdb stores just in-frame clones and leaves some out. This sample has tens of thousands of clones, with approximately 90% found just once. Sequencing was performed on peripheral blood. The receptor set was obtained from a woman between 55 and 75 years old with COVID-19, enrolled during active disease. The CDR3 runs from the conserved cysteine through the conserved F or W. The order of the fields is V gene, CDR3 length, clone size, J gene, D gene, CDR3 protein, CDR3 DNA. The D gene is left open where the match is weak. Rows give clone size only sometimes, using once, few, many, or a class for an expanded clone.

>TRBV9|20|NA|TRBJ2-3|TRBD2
CASSVALRLAGGDSTDTQYF
TGTGCCAGCAGCGTAGCCCTCCGACTAGCGGGGGGGGATAGCACAGATACGCAGTATTTT
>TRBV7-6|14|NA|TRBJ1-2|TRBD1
CASSSPGTGFAVTF
TGTGCCAGCAGCTCCCCCGGGACAGGGTTCGCGGTCACCTTC
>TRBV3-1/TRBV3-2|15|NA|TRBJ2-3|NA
CASSQAMGSSDTQYF
TGTGCCAGCAGCCAAGCGATGGGCTCCTCAGATACGCAGTATTTT
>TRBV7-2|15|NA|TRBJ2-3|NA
CASRLGGGGTDTQYF
TGTGCCAGCAGGTTAGGGGGCGGGGGTACAGATACGCAGTATTTT
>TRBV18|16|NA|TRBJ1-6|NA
CASSPLQGSYNSPLHF
TGTGCCAGCTCACCACTTCAGGGGTCATATAATTCACCCCTCCACTTT
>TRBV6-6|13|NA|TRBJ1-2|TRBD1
CASREYRGDGYTF
TGTGCCAGCCGGGAGTACAGGGGGGATGGCTACACCTTC
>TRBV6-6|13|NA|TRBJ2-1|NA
CASRTNSGREQFF
TGTGCCAGCAGGACTAACTCGGGCAGGGAGCAGTTCTTC
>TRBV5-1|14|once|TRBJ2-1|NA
CASSIQGPNNEQFF
TGCGCCAGCAGCATACAGGGCCCAAACAATGAGCAGTTCTTC
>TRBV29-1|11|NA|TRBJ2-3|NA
CSVGNSNTQYF
TGCAGCGTTGGTAACTCTAATACGCAGTATTTT
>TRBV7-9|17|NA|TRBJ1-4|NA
CASSLGPRGSANEKLFF
TGTGCCAGCAGCTTAGGTCCCCGGGGTTCAGCTAATGAAAAACTGTTTTTT
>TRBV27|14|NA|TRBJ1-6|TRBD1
CASSWGQGLTPLHF
TGTGCCAGCAGTTGGGGACAGGGCTTGACACCCCTCCACTTT
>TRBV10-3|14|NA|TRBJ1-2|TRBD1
CAIRATGGGYGYTF
TGTGCCATCAGGGCGACAGGGGGCGGGTATGGCTACACCTTC
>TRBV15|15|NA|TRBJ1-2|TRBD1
CATSRDRASNYGYTF
TGTGCCACCAGCCGGGACAGGGCTTCTAACTATGGCTACACCTTC
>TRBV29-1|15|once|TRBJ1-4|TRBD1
CSVEERQGADEKLFF
TGCAGCGTTGAGGAAAGACAGGGGGCTGATGAAAAACTGTTTTTT
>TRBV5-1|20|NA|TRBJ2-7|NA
CASSFLAYIPPVAVSYEQYF
TGCGCCAGCAGCTTCCTAGCATATATCCCCCCCGTCGCCGTCTCCTACGAGCAGTACTTC
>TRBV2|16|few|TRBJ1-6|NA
CASRRGDGSYNSPLHF
TGTGCCAGCAGGCGAGGTGACGGATCCTATAATTCACCCCTCCACTTT
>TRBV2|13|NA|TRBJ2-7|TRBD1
CASSVGQRYEQYF
TGTGCCAGCAGTGTGGGACAGCGCTACGAGCAGTACTTC
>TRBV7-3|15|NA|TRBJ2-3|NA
CASSKSGSVADTQYF
TGTGCCAGCAGCAAATCGGGATCCGTGGCAGATACGCAGTATTTT
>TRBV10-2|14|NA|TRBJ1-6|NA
CASSSLSYNSPLHF
TGCGCCAGCAGTAGTTTGAGCTATAATTCACCCCTCCACTTT
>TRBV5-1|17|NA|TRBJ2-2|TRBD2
CASSLDIGGGQTGELFF
TGCGCCAGCAGCTTGGATATTGGCGGGGGGCAGACCGGGGAGCTGTTTTTT
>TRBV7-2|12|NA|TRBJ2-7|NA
CASSHEHYEQYF
TGTGCCAGCAGCCACGAGCATTACGAGCAGTACTTC
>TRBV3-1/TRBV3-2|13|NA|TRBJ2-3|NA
CASSQMQADTQYF
TGTGCCAGCAGCCAGATGCAGGCGGATACGCAGTATTTT
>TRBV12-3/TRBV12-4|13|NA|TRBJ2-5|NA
CASSPSGRETQYF
TGTGCCAGCAGTCCCTCAGGGAGGGAGACCCAGTACTTC
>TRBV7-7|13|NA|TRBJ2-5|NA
CASSRRLEETQYF
TGTGCCAGCAGCCGCCGACTGGAAGAGACCCAGTACTTC
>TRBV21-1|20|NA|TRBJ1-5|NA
CASSSREGVMEVGPNQPQHF
TGTGCCAGCAGCTCCCGGGAGGGAGTAATGGAGGTGGGACCCAATCAGCCCCAGCATTTT
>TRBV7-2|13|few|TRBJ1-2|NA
CASSLEGLRGYTF
TGTGCCAGCAGCTTAGAGGGGTTAAGGGGCTACACCTTC
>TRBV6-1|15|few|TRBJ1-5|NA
CASSEGLGTNQPQHF
TGTGCCAGCAGTGAAGGTTTAGGGACTAATCAGCCCCAGCATTTT
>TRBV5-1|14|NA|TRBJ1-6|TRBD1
CASSLGQGNSPLHF
TGCGCCAGCAGCTTGGGACAGGGGAATTCACCCCTCCACTTT
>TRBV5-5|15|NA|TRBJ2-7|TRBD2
CASSSWGTSFREQYF
TGTGCCAGCAGCAGTTGGGGGACTAGCTTTCGGGAGCAGTACTTC
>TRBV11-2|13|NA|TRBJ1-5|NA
CASSLDLNQPQHF
TGTGCCAGCAGCTTAGATCTTAATCAGCCCCAGCATTTT
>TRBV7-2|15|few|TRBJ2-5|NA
CASSLLGGRLETQYF
TGTGCCAGCAGCCTCCTGGGGGGGCGGCTGGAGACCCAGTACTTC
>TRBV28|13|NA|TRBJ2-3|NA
CASSLAGTDTQYF
TGTGCCAGCAGTTTGGCGGGCACAGATACGCAGTATTTT
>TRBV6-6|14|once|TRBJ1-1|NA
CASSYLQLHLEAFF
TGTGCCAGCAGTTATTTACAGCTACACCTTGAAGCTTTCTTT
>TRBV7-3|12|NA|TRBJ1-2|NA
CASPTLGFGYTF
TGTGCCAGCCCTACCCTAGGATTTGGCTACACCTTC
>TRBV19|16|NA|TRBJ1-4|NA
CASSTNRALAYEKLFF
TGTGCCAGTAGTACCAACAGGGCCCTCGCGTATGAAAAACTGTTTTTT
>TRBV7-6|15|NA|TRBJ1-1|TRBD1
CASSLSDRANTEAFF
TGTGCCAGCAGCTTATCGGACAGGGCGAACACTGAAGCTTTCTTT
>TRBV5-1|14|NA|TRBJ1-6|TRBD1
CASSSRQGGSPLHF
TGCGCCAGCAGCTCCAGACAGGGCGGTTCACCCCTCCACTTT
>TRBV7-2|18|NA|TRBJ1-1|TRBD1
CASSPRVWEGGLNTEAFF
TGTGCCAGCAGCCCTCGGGTGTGGGAAGGGGGCCTGAACACTGAAGCTTTCTTT
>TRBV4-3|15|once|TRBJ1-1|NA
CASSQDWRENTEAFF
TGCGCCAGCAGCCAAGATTGGCGGGAGAACACTGAAGCTTTCTTT
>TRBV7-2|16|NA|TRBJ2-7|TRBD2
CASSLVPSGGVYEQYF
TGTGCCAGCAGCTTAGTCCCTAGCGGGGGGGTTTACGAGCAGTACTTC
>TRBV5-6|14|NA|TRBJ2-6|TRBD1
CASSSRGWANVLTF
TGTGCCAGCAGCTCCAGGGGGTGGGCCAACGTCCTGACTTTC
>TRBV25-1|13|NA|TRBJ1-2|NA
CASSEGSDIGYTF
TGTGCCAGCAGTGAAGGTTCAGATATCGGCTACACCTTC
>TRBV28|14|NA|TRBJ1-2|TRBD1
CASRLTRGRLGYTF
TGTGCCAGCAGGCTGACCAGGGGGCGGCTTGGCTACACCTTC
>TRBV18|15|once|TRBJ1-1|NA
CASSALPTANTEAFF
TGTGCCAGCTCGGCACTACCGACAGCGAACACTGAAGCTTTCTTT
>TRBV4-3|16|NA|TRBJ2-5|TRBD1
CASSQDRQGFQETQYF
TGCGCCAGCAGCCAAGATCGACAGGGGTTTCAAGAGACCCAGTACTTC
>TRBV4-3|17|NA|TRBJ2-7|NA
CASSQDLAGSDPHEQYF
TGCGCCAGCAGCCAAGATTTGGCGGGTTCAGACCCCCACGAGCAGTACTTC
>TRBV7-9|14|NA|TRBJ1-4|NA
CASSSSSGGEKLFF
TGTGCCAGCAGCTCAAGCTCGGGGGGAGAAAAACTGTTTTTT
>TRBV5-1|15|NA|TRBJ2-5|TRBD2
CASSPGGRAGETQYF
TGCGCCAGCAGCCCGGGGGGTAGGGCGGGCGAGACCCAGTACTTC
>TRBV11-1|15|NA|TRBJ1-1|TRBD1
CASSSRQGRVAEAFF
TGTGCCAGCAGCTCTCGACAGGGGAGGGTGGCTGAAGCTTTCTTT
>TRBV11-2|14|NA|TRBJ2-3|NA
CASSLGQNTDTQYF
TGTGCCAGCAGCTTAGGTCAGAACACAGATACGCAGTATTTT
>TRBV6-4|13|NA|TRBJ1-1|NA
CASSGGGYTEAFF
TGTGCCAGCAGTGGGGGAGGGTACACTGAAGCTTTCTTT